The next 11 T cell receptor beta chains were all read from a single sample in a study of blood T cell repertoires in COVID-19. Sequencing used immunoSEQ multiplex PCR; TCRdb keeps in-frame clones, though not all of them. The sample includes 140,000 or so clones, about 76% of them seen just once. The sequenced sample was peripheral blood. Receptors originate from a human donor in a cohort sampled during active COVID-19.

The CDR3 DNA sequence: TGTGCCACCAGAGGAGGCAGGTCACCGGAGGGCCAAGAGACCCAGTACTTC. Its translation: CATRGGRSPEGQETQYF. V is TRBV15 and J is TRBJ2-5; D is possibly TRBD2 (6 bases). Trimming took off 6 bases at V and 1 base at J, with 21 bases between the two ends. CDR1 is LNHNV, CDR2 YYDKDF, per germline (reference sequence). CDR3 length equals 17 residues.

The rearrangement uses TRBV19 and TRBJ2-5, with D possibly TRBD2 on 5 matching bases. Trimming shortened V by 0 bases and J by 0 bases, and 11 bases separated the two germline ends. Germline values: CDR1 LNHDA, CDR2 SQIVND (reference sequence). The CDR3 is made up of 16 amino acids. CDR3 amino acids: CASSIDRGSYQETQYF. CDR3 nucleotides: TGTGCCAGTAGTATAGATCGCGGGTCGTACCAAGAGACCCAGTACTTC.

The chain employs TRBV7-9 and TRBJ2-1; D call uncertain. The V gene lost 5 bases and the J gene lost 9 bases, with 8 bases spanning the gap. CDR1 SEHNR and CDR2 FQNEAQ come from the germline V gene (reference sequence). The CDR3 totals 11 residues. The CDR3 DNA is TGTGCCAGCAGCGCTAACTTTGAGCAGTTCTTC. Encoded protein: CASSANFEQFF.

The DNA of the CDR3 is TGTGCCAGCAGTACAACCGGGACAGACTATCAGCCCCAGCATTTT. The encoded protein is CASSTTGTDYQPQHF. The chain links TRBV28 to TRBJ1-5, with 7 bases aligning to TRBD1. In germline, CDR1 is MDHEN, CDR2 SYDVKM. The V gene end was trimmed by 5 bases and the J gene end by 5 bases; junction bases not matched to a gene: 9. The CDR3 covers 15 residues.

This chain joins TRBV5-1 and TRBJ2-3; D may be TRBD1 (6 bases). CDR1 SGHRS and CDR2 YFSETQ come from the germline V gene. V was shortened by 0 bases and J by 3 bases, with 17 bases between the two germline ends. This CDR3 is 17 amino acids long. For the CDR3, the DNA is TGCGCCAGCAGCTTGGGAGGGGGTAATTTTCGAACAGATACGCAGTATTTT. Its protein product is CASSLGGGNFRTDTQYF.

The chain is built from TRBV5-1 and TRBJ2-7, with D tentatively TRBD1 (5 bases). The CDR3 extends over 13 amino acids. V was trimmed by 0 bases and J by 5 bases, leaving 9 bases between them. CDR1 is SGHRS and CDR2 is YFSETQ in the germline V gene. This CDR3 is CASSLDRFNEQYF. In DNA, the CDR3 is TGCGCCAGCAGCTTGGACAGGTTCAACGAGCAGTACTTC. Supplemented by reference TRBV5-1 and TRBJ2-7, the full variable domain reads KAGVTQTPRYLIKTRGQQVTLSCSPISGHRSVSWYQQTPGQGLQFLFEYFSETQRNKGNFPGRFSGRQFSNSRSEMNVSTLELGDSALYLCASSLDRFNEQYFGPGTRLTVT.

V usage is TRBV28 and J usage is TRBJ2-5; D remains unclear. The germline V and J ends were trimmed by 2 bases and 6 bases, with 7 bases remaining between them. CDR3 length: 12 residues. Looked up from germline, CDR1 is MDHEN and CDR2 is SYDVKM. For the CDR3, the DNA is TGTGCCAGCAGTTTAGTTTCTCAGACCCAGTACTTC. It translates to CASSLVSQTQYF. The whole variable domain, remainder taken from reference TRBV28 and TRBJ2-5, is DVKVTQSSRYLVKRTGEKVFLECVQDMDHENMFWYRQDPGLGLRLIYFSYDVKMKEKGDIPEGYSVSREKKERFSLILESASTNQTSMYLCASSLVSQTQYFGPGTRLLVL.

The chain employs TRBV28 and TRBJ1-1; 9 bases fit TRBD1. There are 15 residues in the CDR3. After removal of 3 bases from V and 5 bases from J, the junction contained 7 bases not matched to a gene. The germline V gene encodes CDR1 MDHEN and CDR2 SYDVKM. As DNA, the CDR3 is TGTGCCAGCAGTTTTTTGGGACAGGGTGGGACTGAAGCTTTCTTT. Protein sequence: CASSFLGQGGTEAFF.

The gene calls are TRBV11-2 and TRBJ2-7, with 8 bases fitting TRBD2. Germline V gene data show CDR1 as SGHAT and CDR2 as FQNNGV. The CDR3 sequence is 15 residues long. V shed 4 bases and J 5 bases; nucleotides not matched to a gene: 10. CDR3 amino acids: CASSYPQAGEDEQYF. The CDR3 bases are TGTGCCAGCAGCTACCCCCAAGCGGGAGAAGACGAGCAGTACTTC. Based on the CDR3 plus reference TRBV11-2 and TRBJ2-7, the full variable domain is EAGVAQSPRYKIIEKRQSVAFWCNPISGHATLYWYQQILGQGPKLLIQFQNNGVVDDSQLPKDRFSAERLKGVDSTLKIQPAKLEDSAVYLCASSYPQAGEDEQYFGPGTRLTVT.

V usage is TRBV28 and J usage is TRBJ1-5; D is ambiguous. Trimming stripped 10 bases from V and 2 bases from J, with 12 bases between. Germline V gene sequence: CDR1 MDHEN, CDR2 SYDVKM. The CDR3 has 13 residues. CDR3 region: CAIRGQGNQPQHF. The CDR3 DNA follows: TGTGCCATCCGAGGGCAGGGCAATCAGCCCCAGCATTTT.

This chain connects TRBV14 to TRBJ2-7; 8 nucleotides match TRBD1. The ends lost 4 bases at V and 2 bases at J; junction bases unmatched: 7. This CDR3 is 15 amino acids long. Germline V CDR1 and CDR2: SGHDN, FVKESK. The CDR3 DNA reads as TGTGCCAGCAGCCCATACACAGGGGGGCCCTACGAGCAGTACTTC. This gives the protein CASSPYTGGPYEQYF.